Shown below are 21 T cell receptor beta chains from a single sample sequenced in a study of blood T cell repertoires in COVID-19. Using immunoSEQ multiplex PCR, the repertoire was profiled, and TCRdb retains in-frame clones only, with some absent. The data contain more than 75,000 clones, 85% of them singletons. Sequencing input: peripheral blood. The receptors were gathered from a woman between 65 and 79 years old with acute or convalescent COVID-19.

The chain employs TRBV30 and TRBJ1-5, with TRBD1 identical over 7 bases. The CDR3 is 14 residues long. V was pared by 4 bases and J by 3 bases, with 6 bases of the junction left unmatched. Germline CDR1 and CDR2: GTSNPN and SVGIG (reference sequence). CDR3 in DNA: TGTGCCTGGAACCCCGGGACAGCCAATCAGCCCCAGCATTTT. Translating gives CAWNPGTANQPQHF.

The rearrangement uses TRBV6-1 and TRBJ2-1; 11 bases match TRBD2. This CDR3 is built from 17 residues. Looked up from germline, CDR1 is MNHNS and CDR2 is SASEGT. Losses at the gene ends were 3 bases for V and 4 bases for J; bases not matched to a gene: 8. The CDR3 spells CASSETSGTSIYNEQFF. The CDR3 nucleotides read TGTGCCAGCAGTGAGACTAGCGGGACGTCTATTTACAATGAGCAGTTCTTC.

The rearrangement links TRBV12-5 to TRBJ1-1; no reliable D call. V lost 0 bases to trimming and J lost 14 bases, with 7 bases between them. CDR1 is LGHNT and CDR2 is FRNRAP in the germline V gene. CDR3 length: 10 residues. CDR3 nucleotide sequence: TGTGCTAGTGGTTTGGTACTCTTGTTCTTT. Translated, it gives CASGLVLLFF.

The chain couples TRBV14 to TRBJ1-5; D uncertain. Trimming stripped 0 bases from V and 4 bases from J, with 4 bases between. CDR3 length equals 13 residues. Per the germline V gene, CDR1 is SGHDN and CDR2 is FVKESK. DNA of the CDR3: TGTGCCAGCAGCCAAGACTCTAATCAGCCCCAGCATTTT. It is translated as CASSQDSNQPQHF.

The count of this clone is one. The CDR3 DNA follows: TGTGCCAGCAGTTCCAGACAGGGGGATCAGCCCCAGCATTTT. It specifies CASSSRQGDQPQHF. The rearrangement joins TRBV28 to TRBJ1-5, with TRBD1 identical over 9 bases. J was trimmed by 5 bases and V by 4 bases; bases with no gene match: 3. Germline values: CDR1 MDHEN, CDR2 SYDVKM. The CDR3 extends over 14 amino acids. Supplemented by reference TRBV28 and TRBJ1-5, the full variable domain reads DVKVTQSSRYLVKRTGEKVFLECVQDMDHENMFWYRQDPGLGLRLIYFSYDVKMKEKGDIPEGYSVSREKKERFSLILESASTNQTSMYLCASSSRQGDQPQHFGDGTRLSIL.

The J gene is TRBJ2-4, the V gene TRBV19; 9 bases line up with TRBD1. Per the germline V gene, CDR1 is LNHDA and CDR2 is SQIVND (reference sequence). The length of the CDR3 is 18 residues. V dropped 5 bases and J dropped 1; count of bases not matched to a gene: 12. The CDR3 coding sequence is TGTGCCAGTAGTCCTACGACAGGGGGGAGCTCTGCCAAAAACATTCAGTACTTC. Residues: CASSPTTGGSSAKNIQYF.

V gene TRBV5-4 combines with J gene TRBJ1-6; D perhaps matches TRBD1 (6 bases). This CDR3 comprises 14 residues. The V gene lost 0 bases and the J gene lost 8 bases, with 9 bases spanning the gap. CDR1 SGHNT and CDR2 YYREEE come from the germline V gene (reference sequence). CDR3 sequence: CASSLDRDHSPLHF. The CDR3 bases are TGTGCCAGCAGCTTGGACAGGGATCATTCACCCCTCCACTTT.

The chain is built from TRBV19 and TRBJ2-2, with D uncertain. This CDR3 contains 15 residues. V shed 1 base and J shed 5 bases, with 11 bases lying between them. In germline, CDR1 is LNHDA, CDR2 SQIVND (reference sequence). As DNA, the CDR3 is TGTGCCAGTAGTATAGCCCCTATTATAACCGGGGAGCTGTTTTTT. This sequence encodes CASSIAPIITGELFF.

This clone came up a few times. The J gene is TRBJ1-2, the V gene TRBV6-5; 7 bases agree with TRBD1. Germline V gene data show CDR1 as MNHEY and CDR2 as SVGAGI. Trimming took 1 base from V and 2 from J; bases not matched to a gene: 1. This CDR3 is 14 amino acids long. The CDR3 spells CASSYLGQNYGYTF. DNA of the CDR3: TGTGCCAGCAGTTACTTGGGACAGAACTATGGCTACACCTTC.

This chain uses TRBV4-1 with TRBJ2-1; D is unclear. Trimming pared 0 bases from V and 4 bases from J, leaving 7 bases between. The CDR3 runs to 14 residues. The germline V gene has CDR1 MGHRA and CDR2 YSYEKL. The CDR3, as DNA: TGCGCCAGCAGCCAAGAAGCAAGATACAATGAGCAGTTCTTC. This codes for CASSQEARYNEQFF.

This clone has only a few counts. The chain has TRBV28 and TRBJ1-1; D gene ambiguous. The germline V and J ends were trimmed by 2 bases and 1 base, with 11 bases remaining between them. Looked up from germline, CDR1 is MDHEN and CDR2 is SYDVKM. This CDR3 region has 15 residues. CDR3 sequence: CASSLGGRGNTEAFF. The DNA of the CDR3 is TGTGCCAGCAGTTTAGGCGGTCGTGGGAACACTGAAGCTTTCTTT.

The chain's CDR3 is CASSYSSGGSGGELFF. The DNA for the CDR3 is TGTGCCAGCAGTTACTCCTCGGGCGGGAGTGGCGGGGAGCTGTTTTTT. The genes are TRBV6-5 and TRBJ2-2; TRBD2 matches at 7 bases. The trim removed 0 bases at V and 7 bases at J, leaving 8 bases unmatched. This CDR3 contains 16 residues. CDR1 is MNHEY and CDR2 is SVGAGI in the germline V gene.

A single count supports this clone. The chain is built from TRBV4-1 and TRBJ2-6; 7 nucleotides match TRBD1. Germline trimming cut 0 bases from V and 3 bases from J; bases unmatched to any gene: 5. This CDR3 contains 17 residues. Per the germline V gene, CDR1 is MGHRA and CDR2 is YSYEKL. The CDR3 DNA is TGCGCCAGCAGCCAAGAGCACAGGGGAGATGGGGCCAACGTCCTGACTTTC. Its protein product is CASSQEHRGDGANVLTF.

The V call is TRBV2, the J call TRBJ1-4, with 9 bases fitting TRBD1. CDR3 size: 17 residues. The junction had 10 bases not matched to a gene; V was cut back by 0 bases and J by 8 bases. In germline, CDR1 is SNHLY, CDR2 FYNNEI. CDR3 sequence (DNA): TGTGCCAGCAGTGAAGCGCCTTGGACAGGGGAGGACGAAAAACTGTTTTTT. It specifies CASSEAPWTGEDEKLFF.

V is TRBV13 and J is TRBJ2-5; 11 positions match TRBD2. The trim removed 3 bases at V and 6 bases at J, leaving 6 bases unmatched. Germline values: CDR1 PRHDT, CDR2 FYEKMQ (reference sequence). This CDR3 is built from 15 residues. In nucleotides, the CDR3 is TGTGCCAGCAGCTTCACTAGCGGGAGTCACCAGACCCAGTACTTC. This translates into CASSFTSGSHQTQYF.

The chain uses TRBV27 and TRBJ2-1; 13 bases are shared with TRBD2. CDR3 size: 15 residues. Germline-derived CDR1 and CDR2 are MNHEY and SMNVEV (reference sequence). V was clipped by 5 bases and J by 5 bases; unmatched bases: 3. In DNA form, the CDR3 reads TGTGCCAGCAGTAAAGGGACTAGCGGGAACAATGAGCAGTTCTTC. It encodes CASSKGTSGNNEQFF.

This chain joins TRBV16 and TRBJ2-1; unclear D gene. The germline CDR1 and CDR2 sequences are KGHSY and FQNENV. Trimming removed 2 bases at V and 8 bases at J, with 7 bases between. The CDR3 has 12 amino acids. As DNA, the CDR3 is TGTGCCAGCAGCCAAGGGCACGATGAGCAGTTCTTC. This sequence encodes CASSQGHDEQFF.

The chain links TRBV7-6 to TRBJ1-3; possibly TRBD1 for D (6 bases). Germline V gene lookup returns CDR1 SGHVS and CDR2 FNYEAQ. Trimming shortened V by 3 bases and J by 0 bases, and 15 bases separated the two germline ends. The CDR3 loop spans 17 amino acids. The CDR3 DNA sequence: TGTGCCAGCAGCTTGGGGGCAGGGACCCACTCTGGAAACACCATATATTTT. This encodes CASSLGAGTHSGNTIYF.

This chain joins TRBV3-1 (or the pseudogene TRBV3-2) and TRBJ2-5; D is possibly TRBD2 (5 bases). This CDR3 spans 16 amino acids. Germline V gene lookup returns CDR1 LGHDT and CDR2 YNNKEL (reference sequence). With 5 bases removed from V and 2 bases from J, the gap between germline ends came to 18 bases. CDR3 loop: CASSSQRLAFQETQYF. CDR3 in DNA: TGTGCCAGCAGCAGTCAGCGGCTAGCCTTTCAAGAGACCCAGTACTTC.

Only one count was recorded for this clone. The chain uses TRBV6-1 and TRBJ2-3; TRBD2 matches at 10 bases. V dropped 2 bases and J dropped 4; count of bases not matched to a gene: 3. The CDR3 loop spans 15 amino acids. Germline V gives CDR1 MNHNS, CDR2 SASEGT. The CDR3 bases are TGTGCCAGCAGTGAACTAGCGGGGGTTCCAGATACGCAGTATTTT. As protein: CASSELAGVPDTQYF.

The V and J genes are TRBV6-2 or TRBV6-3 and TRBJ1-4; 7 nucleotides align to TRBD1. CDR1 and CDR2 (germline): MNHEY, SVGEGT. The CDR3 length is 18 residues. Trimming cost V 2 bases and J 0 bases; bases outside gene matches: 9. The CDR3 sequence: CASSYPTTGSTTNEKLFF. The CDR3 DNA sequence: TGTGCCAGCAGTTACCCGACGACAGGGTCTACAACTAATGAAAAACTGTTTTTT.